The clone carrying this T cell receptor (beta chain) was seen once. These data belong to a study of blood T cell repertoires in COVID-19. The wider study: Some COVID-19 samples were acute and others convalescent; all came from the United States, Italy and Spain. Sources were T cells, B-cell-depleted T cells, or PBMCs; the material itself was cDNA or gDNA.

V shed 6 bases and J 9 bases; nucleotides not matched to a gene: 14. There are 16 residues in the CDR3. The germline gives CDR1 MNHEY, CDR2 SMNVEV (reference sequence). Original analysis: Reference gene primer amplification yielded estimated nucleated cell counts. The assay was immunoSEQ multiplex PCR, and TCRdb's table has in-frame clones only and misses some. D and trimming come from the DNA, and the V and J calls and clone size come from that table. Here the sample spans around 300,000 clones, roughly 85% being singletons. The sequence was obtained from a human donor in a cohort sampled during active COVID-19. The chain joins TRBV27 to TRBJ2-1; TRBD1 agrees at 10 bases. The sample taken for sequencing was peripheral blood. DNA of the CDR3: TGTGCCAGCAGGGGAGACAGGGGGCTTTACTTTGGTGAGCAGTTCTTC. Encoded protein: CASRGDRGLYFGEQFF.